Detailed here is one T cell receptor beta chain. The antigen is unknown. This sample was included in a study of CD8 T cells in Susac syndrome. General study findings and limits: Clonal expansion was absent from the CD4+ T cell repertoires in Susac syndrome. TCR sequencing and HLA analysis covered a relatively small number of individuals.

The RNA input was roughly 0.5 to 1 ug, and it was reverse transcribed with random hexamers. The amplification used immunoSEQ multiplex PCR on TCR beta CDR3; it spanned 54 Vbeta and 13 Jbeta. TCRdb re-analysed the immunoSEQ multiplex PCR reads in MiXCR, keeping a single row per CDR3 protein. Here the sample spans about 140,000 distinct CDR3 sequences, approximately 95% being singletons. Diagnostic criteria defined recently for definite or probable disease were met by the Susac syndrome patients. Sequencing input: CD4+ T cells from PBMCs. This TCR was sampled from a human donor with Susac syndrome.

CDR3 DNA: TGTGCCAGCAGCCAGGGGGGAGGGGGCACAGATACGCAGTATTTT. Its protein is CASSQGGGGTDTQYF. V is TRBV28 and J is TRBJ2-3; the D gene could be TRBD1 or TRBD2 (7 bases each). V lost 6 bases, J lost 1 base, and 14 bases lay in between. This CDR3 is 15 amino acids long. Germline V CDR1 and CDR2: MDHEN, SYDVKM.